The next 22 T cell receptor beta chains were all read from a single sample in a study of T cells after posttransplantation cyclophosphamide. Busulfan-fludarabine conditioning, marrow transplant, and cyclophosphamide on days +3 and +4 were administered. Some clones are missing from TCRdb's copy, which holds only in-frame ones; the method was immunoSEQ multiplex PCR. Recorded here are more than 8,500 clones, none singletons. The source was PBMCs, collected around 370 days after allogeneic stem cell transplant with posttransplant cyclophosphamide. The receptors come from a male patient aged 50 or older who received an allogeneic stem cell transplant from a related donor and was CMV-positive. Some T cells may be transferred from the graft donor.

This clone was seen ten or more times. The chain is built from TRBV6-5 and TRBJ1-4, with a tentative D call TRBD1 (6 bases). V lost 6 bases, J lost 5 bases, and 16 bases lay in between. This CDR3 comprises 15 residues. Germline CDR1 reads MNHEY; CDR2 reads SVGAGI. The CDR3 loop is CASRRQGGGNEKLFF. Written as DNA, the CDR3 is TGTGCCAGCAGACGCCAAGGGGGGGGGAATGAAAAACTGTTTTTT.

This clone was counted ten times or more. V usage is TRBV5-3 and J usage is TRBJ2-7; 8 bases align to TRBD1. TRBV5-3 is an ORF, with its function uncertain. The CDR3 length is 18 residues. Trimming at V came to 4 bases and at J to 3 bases, leaving 18 bases not matched to a gene. As DNA, the CDR3 is TGTGCCAGAAGCCCAGGTGTAGTTCAGGGGGCGATCTGCTACGAGCAGTACTTC. Residues: CARSPGVVQGAICYEQYF.

This clone has at least ten counts. This chain connects TRBV5-8 to TRBJ2-7; 7 positions match TRBD1. Germline loops: CDR1 SGHTS, CDR2 YDEGEE. CDR3 length: 17 amino acids. V shed 1 base, J shed 2 bases, and the junction held 12 bases outside the gene matches. The CDR3 reads CASSLMGPTGTAYEQYF. In nucleotides, the CDR3 is TGTGCCAGCAGCTTGATGGGCCCGACAGGGACCGCCTACGAGCAGTACTTC. The full variable domain, with the rest looked up from reference TRBV5-8 and TRBJ2-7, is EAGVTQSPTHLIKTRGQQATLRCSPISGHTSVYWYQQALGLGLQFLLWYDEGEERNRGNFPPRFSGRQFPNYSSELNVNALELEDSALYLCASSLMGPTGTAYEQYFGPGTRLTVT.

This clone has a count of ten or more. V and J are TRBV13 and TRBJ2-5, with D uncertain. Trimming took off 3 bases at V and 3 bases at J, with 2 bases between the two ends. This CDR3 has 11 residues. CDR1 and CDR2 from the germline V gene are PRHDT and FYEKMQ (reference sequence). The CDR3 DNA reads as TGTGCCAGCAGCTTTAAAGAGACCCAGTACTTC. This gives the protein CASSFKETQYF.

This clone was detected many times. V and J are TRBV25-1 and TRBJ2-1; 7 bases are a match to TRBD2. The CDR3 has 13 residues. Germline V gives CDR1 MGHDK, CDR2 SYGVNS. Trimming at V came to 8 bases and at J to 8 bases, leaving 9 bases not matched to a gene. In nucleotides, the CDR3 is TGTGCCAGCCTCCGAGCGGGAACCGATGAGCAGTTCTTC. Translating gives CASLRAGTDEQFF.

The sample holds many counts of this clone. This chain links TRBV6-5 with TRBJ1-2; D call uncertain. CDR1 and CDR2 from the germline V gene are MNHEY and SVGAGI. The length of the CDR3 is 13 residues. The V end lost 2 bases, the J end lost 7 bases, and 11 bases lay between the germline ends. DNA for the CDR3: TGTGCCAGCAGTTACGAGGCAGCTTCTGGCTACACCTTC. It codes for CASSYEAASGYTF.

Many counts were recorded for this clone. J is TRBJ2-1 and V is TRBV12-5; 10 bases are shared with TRBD2. The CDR3 runs to 16 residues. From germline, CDR1 is LGHNT and CDR2 FRNRAP. V lost 4 bases, J lost 6 bases, and 9 bases stayed unmatched. CDR3 region: CASGSLSGRAINEQFF. Written as DNA, the CDR3 is TGTGCTAGTGGTTCCCTCAGCGGGAGGGCCATCAATGAGCAGTTCTTC.

This clone was observed at least ten times. The V call is TRBV19, the J call TRBJ1-2; the match to TRBD1 covers 11 bases. Germline V gene data show CDR1 as LNHDA and CDR2 as SQIVND (reference sequence). The V gene end was trimmed by 5 bases and the J gene end by 3 bases; junction bases not matched to a gene: 5. The CDR3 has 15 residues. The CDR3 sequence is CASSSWTGGYYGYTF. In nucleotides, the CDR3 is TGTGCCAGTAGTTCTTGGACAGGGGGCTACTATGGCTACACCTTC.

Ten or more counts support this clone. The chain recombines TRBV19 with TRBJ1-5; 10 bases agree with TRBD1. CDR3 length: 16 residues. Per the germline V gene, CDR1 is LNHDA and CDR2 is SQIVND (reference sequence). V trimming: 5 bases; J trimming: 4 bases; junction bases outside the gene matches: 8. The CDR3 nucleotides are TGTGCCAGTAGTCCCCGGACAGGGGGAGATAATCAGCCCCAGCATTTT. Translating gives CASSPRTGGDNQPQHF.

This clone has a count of ten or more. The rearrangement joins TRBV6-6 to TRBJ2-3, with 8 bases lining up with TRBD2. Trimming removed 6 bases from V and 6 bases from J; junction bases left unmatched: 8. CDR3 length: 14 residues. Germline CDR1 reads MNHNY; CDR2 reads SVGAGI (reference sequence). The CDR3 region has the DNA TGTGCCAGCAGCTCCGGGGGGGCCCGGGATACGCAGTATTTT. Translated: CASSSGGARDTQYF.

This clone is medium-sized within its sample. V and J are TRBV5-8 and TRBJ1-1; 9 nucleotides align to TRBD1. The CDR3 contains 17 residues. Losses at the gene ends were 1 base for V and 1 base for J; bases not matched to a gene: 8. Germline V gene sequence: CDR1 SGHTS, CDR2 YDEGEE. CDR3 sequence: CASSLHLGTGRNTEAFF. CDR3 DNA sequence: TGTGCCAGCAGCTTGCACCTGGGGACAGGGAGGAACACTGAAGCTTTCTTT.

This clone was seen ten or more times. One junction end does not reproduce the germline sequence, and a read error may be involved. This rearrangement joins TRBV19 to TRBJ1-2; 11 bases are shared with TRBD1. The CDR3 has 13 residues. Germline-derived CDR1 and CDR2 are LNHDA and SQIVND (reference sequence). The CDR3 region is CATTTGQGGPRAF. Here the CDR3 DNA reads TGTGCCACTACGACGGGACAGGGGGGACCTAGGGCCTTC.

Ten or more counts support this clone. V usage is TRBV7-9 and J usage is TRBJ2-3; 9 nucleotides align to TRBD2. Germline CDR1 SEHNR, CDR2 FQNEAQ (reference sequence). Trimming took 3 bases from V and 2 from J; bases not matched to a gene: 6. The CDR3 consists of 16 residues. CDR3 DNA sequence: TGTGCCAGCAGCTTTGGAGCGGGGGGATCCACAGATACGCAGTATTTT. The encoded protein is CASSFGAGGSTDTQYF.

This clone was observed many times. This chain uses TRBV25-1 with TRBJ1-4, with 8 nucleotides matching TRBD1. Germline V gene data show CDR1 as MGHDK and CDR2 as SYGVNS. This CDR3 region has 17 residues. V dropped 5 bases and J dropped 2; count of bases not matched to a gene: 10. DNA of the CDR3: TGTGCCAGCAGTCCATACAGGGGGGACGGCACTAATGAAAAACTGTTTTTT. It is translated as CASSPYRGDGTNEKLFF.

This clone has ten or more counts. This CDR3 is CASRVLAGDYNEQFF. CDR3 sequence (DNA): TGTGCCAGTAGGGTACTAGCGGGGGACTACAATGAGCAGTTCTTC. The gene calls are TRBV19 and TRBJ2-1; 11 nucleotides agree with TRBD2. The CDR3 contains 15 residues. The J segment lost 3 bases and the V segment lost 6 bases, leaving 4 bases of the junction unmatched. Germline V gives CDR1 LNHDA, CDR2 SQIVND (reference sequence).

This clone was counted many times. V and J are TRBV25-1 and TRBJ2-7; a weak D match, TRBD1 (5 bases). The V and J ends lost 3 bases and 3 bases respectively, with 15 bases between them. In germline, CDR1 is MGHDK, CDR2 SYGVNS. There are 15 residues in the CDR3. CDR3 sequence: CASSEVTGVSYEQYF. The CDR3 DNA reads TGTGCCAGCAGTGAGGTCACAGGAGTTAGCTACGAGCAGTACTTC.

Ten or more counts support this clone. V is TRBV2 and J is TRBJ2-7, with 9 positions matching TRBD2. From germline, CDR1 is SNHLY and CDR2 FYNNEI. Trimming took 6 bases from V and 0 from J; bases not matched to a gene: 6. CDR3 size: 15 residues. The CDR3 spells CASRLGRGGSYEQYF. Here the CDR3 DNA reads TGTGCCAGCAGGTTGGGGCGGGGGGGCTCCTACGAGCAGTACTTC.

Ten or more counts support this clone. This chain connects TRBV10-2 to TRBJ2-7, with TRBD2 matching 14 bases. The V gene's germline CDR1 is WSHSY and CDR2 SAAADI. The CDR3 loop spans 19 amino acids. V lost 10 bases and J lost 3; bases outside the gene matches: 20. The CDR3 bases are TGCGCCACCGGGACTAGCGGGAGAATCCCCCAAAGGATTGACTACGAGCAGTACTTC. This translates into CATGTSGRIPQRIDYEQYF.

The sample holds many counts of this clone. CDR3 in amino acids: CASREGPEGYTF. DNA of the CDR3: TGCGCCAGCCGGGAGGGACCTGAGGGCTACACCTTC. V is TRBV5-1 and J is TRBJ1-2; a weak D match, TRBD1 (5 bases). Germline loops: CDR1 SGHRS, CDR2 YFSETQ. This CDR3 has 12 residues. With 7 bases removed from V and 8 bases from J, the gap between germline ends came to 15 bases.

This clone was observed many times. This rearrangement joins TRBV11-2 to TRBJ2-7; the D is unclear. CDR1 and CDR2 (germline): SGHAT, FQNNGV. V dropped 1 base and J dropped 3 bases, with 7 bases sitting between them. The CDR3 has 13 amino acids. The CDR3 DNA sequence: TGTGCCAGCAGCTTAGTCCTAAACTACGAGCAGTACTTC. Translated, it gives CASSLVLNYEQYF.

This clone showed up many times. The V and J genes are TRBV7-9 and TRBJ1-3, with TRBD1 identical over 7 bases. Trimming took 4 bases from V and 0 from J; bases not matched to a gene: 3. Germline CDR1 SEHNR, CDR2 FQNEAQ (reference sequence). The CDR3 has 15 residues. The CDR3 region is CASSSDRASGNTIYF. The DNA for the CDR3 is TGTGCCAGCAGCTCCGACAGGGCCTCTGGAAACACCATATATTTT.

This clone was counted many times. The rearrangement links TRBV7-9 to TRBJ2-1; 9 nucleotides match TRBD1. The CDR3 sequence is 14 residues long. Germline V gives CDR1 SEHNR, CDR2 FQNEAQ (reference sequence). J gave up 9 bases and V 6 bases, and 9 bases lay outside the gene matches. The CDR3 region has the DNA TGTGCCAGCAGGAAAGGACAGGGGATTGTTGAGCAGTTCTTC. The encoded protein is CASRKGQGIVEQFF.